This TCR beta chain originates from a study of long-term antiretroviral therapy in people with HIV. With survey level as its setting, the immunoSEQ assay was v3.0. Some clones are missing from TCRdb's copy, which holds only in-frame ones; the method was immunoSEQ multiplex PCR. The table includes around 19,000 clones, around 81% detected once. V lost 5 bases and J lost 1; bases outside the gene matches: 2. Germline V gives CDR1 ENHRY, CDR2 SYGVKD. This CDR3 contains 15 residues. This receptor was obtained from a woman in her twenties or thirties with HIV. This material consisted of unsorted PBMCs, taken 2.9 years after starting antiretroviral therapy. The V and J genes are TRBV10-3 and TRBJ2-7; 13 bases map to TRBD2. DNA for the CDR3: TGTGCCATCAGTCCGGGACTAGCGGGATCCTACGAGCAGTACGTC. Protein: CAISPGLAGSYEQYV.